The TCR beta chain described here comes from a study of cytomegalovirus exposure and HLA in healthy donors. Study-level findings and limits: A missense variant in DCLRE1C was later tied to TCR beta V- and J-gene trimming.

CDR1 is MGHDK, CDR2 SYGVNS, per germline. V was clipped by 6 bases and J by 4 bases; unmatched bases: 10. CDR3 length equals 15 residues. PCR was performed using 60 Vbeta and 13 Jbeta primers. The method was immunoSEQ multiplex PCR; TCRdb's version includes in-frame clones alone and lacks a portion of them. The table shows around 200,000 clones, with 80% to 90% occurring only once. With regard to this clone: The target antigen is unknown.

The TCR was taken from a girl aged 2 to 10 in good health and CMV-seropositive. Sequencing input: PBMCs. V is TRBV25-1 and J is TRBJ1-1; the match to TRBD1 covers 8 bases. In nucleotides, the CDR3 is TGTGCCAGCAGGATCCAGGGGGCTTGGGCCACTGAAGCTTTCTTT. Protein sequence: CASRIQGAWATEAFF.